This entry lists 28 T cell receptor beta chains sequenced from one sample in a study of long-term antiretroviral therapy in people with HIV. Survey-level immunoSEQ v3.0 assays were run. Only in-frame clones appear in the TCRdb table, and some are missing; sequencing was by immunoSEQ multiplex PCR. The sample has tens of thousands of clones, about 90% seen once. The source was unsorted PBMCs, collected 2 years after starting antiretroviral therapy. The receptors originated from a man aged 45-65 years with HIV.

V gene TRBV27 combines with J gene TRBJ2-1; 10 nucleotides match TRBD2. Germline V gene data show CDR1 as MNHEY and CDR2 as SMNVEV (reference sequence). This CDR3 contains 16 residues. Trimming removed 4 bases from V and 3 bases from J; junction bases left unmatched: 6. The CDR3 coding sequence is TGTGCCAGCAGTTCAATTGGACTAGCGGTCTACAATGAGCAGTTCTTC. It translates to CASSSIGLAVYNEQFF.

The rearrangement uses TRBV5-1 and TRBJ2-5, with 9 nucleotides matching TRBD2. This CDR3 contains 17 residues. CDR1 is SGHRS, CDR2 YFSETQ, per germline. Losses at the gene ends were 0 bases for V and 6 bases for J; bases not matched to a gene: 12. The CDR3, as DNA: TGCGCCAGCAGCTTGGAAATTCCTAGCGGGGTCATAAAGACCCAGTACTTC. Translated: CASSLEIPSGVIKTQYF.

The chain has TRBV25-1 and TRBJ2-5; D is possibly TRBD1 (6 bases). V was shortened by 3 bases and J by 0 bases, with 17 bases between the two germline ends. Germline lookup yields CDR1 MGHDK and CDR2 SYGVNS. CDR3 length: 17 residues. CDR3 coding DNA: TGTGCCAGCAGTGATAGTTTCAGGACAGCGTACCAAGAGACCCAGTACTTC. Protein sequence: CASSDSFRTAYQETQYF.

The genes are TRBV7-2 and TRBJ1-1; possibly TRBD1 for D (5 bases). Trimming cost V 5 bases and J 8 bases, with 15 bases left between them. The CDR3 covers 13 residues. CDR1 and CDR2 (germline): SGHTA, FQGNSA. DNA for the CDR3: TGTGCCAGCAGCCCCTGGGGGACGGAGGAAGCTTTCTTT. Translated, it gives CASSPWGTEEAFF.

The rearrangement joins TRBV6-1 to TRBJ2-5; no clear D gene. CDR3 size: 13 residues. Germline CDR1 and CDR2: MNHNS and SASEGT. V lost 6 bases, J lost 0 bases, and 8 bases lay in between. The CDR3 is CASSNTDQETQYF. For the CDR3, the DNA is TGTGCCAGCAGCAACACCGACCAAGAGACCCAGTACTTC.

The V gene is TRBV6-5, the J gene TRBJ1-2; 8 bases agree with TRBD1. Germline CDR1 and CDR2: MNHEY and SVGAGI. The CDR3 length is 14 residues. V shed 2 bases and J 5 bases; nucleotides not matched to a gene: 4. The CDR3 DNA sequence: TGTGCCAGCAGTTACAGGACAGGGCATTATGGCTACACCTTC. Encoded protein: CASSYRTGHYGYTF.

This sequence joins TRBV15 and TRBJ1-2; 7 positions match TRBD1. The CDR3 runs to 14 residues. Germline CDR1 is LNHNV and CDR2 is YYDKDF (reference sequence). V lost 5 bases to trimming and J lost 4 bases; unmatched junction nucleotides: 7. The CDR3 reads CATSADRDGYGYTF. CDR3 bases: TGTGCCACCAGCGCCGACAGGGATGGCTATGGCTACACCTTC.

The chain uses TRBV11-2 and TRBJ1-5; maybe TRBD1 (5 bases). Germline V gene lookup returns CDR1 SGHAT and CDR2 FQNNGV. The CDR3 has 15 amino acids. Trimming shortened V by 1 base and J by 4 bases, and 11 bases separated the two germline ends. The CDR3 DNA follows: TGTGCCAGCAGCTTAGCAACGGGGACGAATCAGCCCCAGCATTTT. Its protein is CASSLATGTNQPQHF. Combining the CDR3 with reference TRBV11-2 and TRBJ1-5 gives the whole variable domain EAGVAQSPRYKIIEKRQSVAFWCNPISGHATLYWYQQILGQGPKLLIQFQNNGVVDDSQLPKDRFSAERLKGVDSTLKIQPAKLEDSAVYLCASSLATGTNQPQHFGDGTRLSIL.

The chain couples TRBV7-2 to TRBJ2-3; tentative D call: TRBD1 (5 bases). Germline CDR1 SGHTA, CDR2 FQGNSA. The ends were cut back, 1 base at V and 4 bases at J, with 12 bases in the middle. This CDR3 comprises 15 residues. The CDR3 region has the DNA TGTGCCAGCAGCTTAGAGCCGGTGGGGCCAGATACGCAGTATTTT. It encodes CASSLEPVGPDTQYF.

The V gene is TRBV4-3, the J gene TRBJ2-1; D gene unclear. The CDR3 extends over 13 amino acids. Germline lookup yields CDR1 LGHNA and CDR2 YSLEER. The V end was cut by 0 bases, the J end by 4 bases, with 4 bases between. This CDR3 is CASSQDGYNEQFF. The CDR3 nucleotides are TGCGCCAGCAGCCAAGACGGGTACAATGAGCAGTTCTTC.

This chain links TRBV19 with TRBJ1-5; 7 nucleotides align to TRBD1. Germline-derived CDR1 and CDR2 are LNHDA and SQIVND (reference sequence). The CDR3 is 15 residues long. J was trimmed by 3 bases and V by 4 bases; bases with no gene match: 6. The CDR3 protein is CASSRQGSVNQPQHF. The CDR3 DNA sequence: TGTGCCAGTAGTAGACAGGGATCGGTCAATCAGCCCCAGCATTTT.

CDR3 protein: CASSLGTSGVYNEQFF. CDR3 in DNA: TGTGCCAGCTCGCTCGGGACTAGCGGGGTCTACAATGAGCAGTTCTTC. The chain combines TRBV18 with TRBJ2-1; 13 nucleotides line up with TRBD2. Germline V gene data show CDR1 as KGHSH and CDR2 as LQKENI. This CDR3 has 16 residues. The V segment lost 6 bases and the J segment 3 bases; nucleotides outside the gene matches: 5.

The chain uses TRBV7-2 and TRBJ2-7; 9 bases align to TRBD2. The CDR3 has 15 amino acids. Trimming at V came to 1 base and at J to 2 bases, leaving 3 bases not matched to a gene. CDR1 is SGHTA, CDR2 FQGNSA, per germline. In nucleotides, the CDR3 is TGTGCCAGCAGCTTAGGGCTAGCGGGACCCTACGAGCAGTACTTC. This encodes CASSLGLAGPYEQYF.

The chain links TRBV9 to TRBJ2-1; D is ambiguous. The CDR3 totals 15 residues. Germline CDR1 and CDR2: SGDLS and YYNGEE. Trimming left V 0 bases short and J 7 bases short, with 14 bases between. Here the CDR3 reads CASSVEDHPGNEQFF. The CDR3, as DNA: TGTGCCAGCAGCGTAGAGGACCACCCCGGGAATGAGCAGTTCTTC.

This sequence joins TRBV4-3 and TRBJ2-1, with 8 positions matching TRBD2. The germline V gene has CDR1 LGHNA and CDR2 YSLEER. CDR3 length equals 17 residues. The V segment lost 1 base and the J segment 8 bases; nucleotides outside the gene matches: 13. DNA for the CDR3: TGCGCCAGCAGCCAAGTACTTCCGGGACTAGTGAAAGATGAGCAGTTCTTC. The encoded protein is CASSQVLPGLVKDEQFF.

This clone turned up a few times. This chain connects TRBV7-2 to TRBJ1-3; no firm D call. The length of the CDR3 is 13 residues. Looked up from germline, CDR1 is SGHTA and CDR2 is FQGNSA. Deletions cut 3 bases from V and 2 bases from J, with 5 bases between. For the CDR3, the DNA is TGTGCCAGCAGCTTTGGACCTGGAAACACCATATATTTT. It is translated as CASSFGPGNTIYF.

This sequence joins TRBV2 and TRBJ2-1, with D possibly matching TRBD1 (6 bases). V shed 9 bases and J shed 3 bases, with 18 bases lying between them. Germline values: CDR1 SNHLY, CDR2 FYNNEI. The CDR3 length is 15 residues. CDR3: CASHQGRTYYNEQFF. The CDR3 nucleotides read TGTGCCAGTCATCAGGGGCGAACCTACTACAATGAGCAGTTCTTC.

The CDR3 nucleotides read TGTGCCAGCTCACCACAACGGGGGGCCGGCTATGGCTACACCTTC. Translation gives CASSPQRGAGYGYTF. This chain uses TRBV18 with TRBJ1-2, with D possibly being TRBD1 (6 bases). The V end lost 1 base, the J end lost 4 bases, and 13 bases lay between the germline ends. The CDR3 length is 15 residues. The germline gives CDR1 KGHSH, CDR2 LQKENI.

The rearrangement joins TRBV2 to TRBJ2-7; the match to TRBD1 covers 7 bases. CDR3 length equals 15 residues. The V gene's germline CDR1 is SNHLY and CDR2 FYNNEI. V shed 5 bases, J shed 1 base, and the junction held 8 bases outside the gene matches. The CDR3 spells CASSPGTASSYEQYF. In nucleotides, the CDR3 is TGTGCCAGCAGTCCCGGGACAGCGTCTTCCTACGAGCAGTACTTC.

The V gene is TRBV25-1, the J gene TRBJ1-2; possibly TRBD1 for D (6 bases). Trimming took 1 base from V and 3 from J, leaving 12 bases between them. Germline-derived CDR1 and CDR2 are MGHDK and SYGVNS. The CDR3 runs to 15 residues. The CDR3 bases are TGTGCCAGCAGTGAATCTGGGGGCGCGGACTATGGCTACACCTTC. This sequence encodes CASSESGGADYGYTF.

J is TRBJ2-3 and V is TRBV11-2; D might be TRBD2 (5 bases). CDR3 size: 12 residues. Looked up from germline, CDR1 is SGHAT and CDR2 is FQNNGV. Trimming left V 1 base short and J 7 bases short, with 6 bases between. The chain's CDR3 is CASSLGGNTQYF. The CDR3 bases are TGTGCCAGCAGCTTAGGAGGGAATACGCAGTATTTT. The variable domain in full, completed from reference TRBV11-2 and TRBJ2-3, reads EAGVAQSPRYKIIEKRQSVAFWCNPISGHATLYWYQQILGQGPKLLIQFQNNGVVDDSQLPKDRFSAERLKGVDSTLKIQPAKLEDSAVYLCASSLGGNTQYFGPGTRLTVL.

This clone was observed a few times. This rearrangement joins TRBV2 to TRBJ2-7, with 8 bases fitting TRBD1. Germline values: CDR1 SNHLY, CDR2 FYNNEI. V lost 6 bases and J lost 3; bases outside the gene matches: 4. This CDR3 region has 13 residues. For the CDR3, the DNA is TGTGCCAGCAGATCCGGGACAGGCTACGAGCAGTACTTC. Residues: CASRSGTGYEQYF.

V and J are TRBV4-3 and TRBJ2-7, with D hard to call. Germline V gene lookup returns CDR1 LGHNA and CDR2 YSLEER. The CDR3 runs to 14 residues. V was pared by 1 base and J by 3 bases, with 10 bases between. CDR3 residues: CASSQGRGGYEQYF. The CDR3 bases are TGCGCCAGCAGCCAAGGACGCGGTGGCTACGAGCAGTACTTC.

The CDR3 coding sequence is TGCGCCAGCAGCGCCCTAGCGGAGAACACCGGGGAGCTGTTTTTT. It codes for CASSALAENTGELFF. The rearrangement uses TRBV10-1 and TRBJ2-2, with TRBD2 identical over 7 bases. The CDR3 spans 15 residues. The germline V gene has CDR1 WNHNN and CDR2 SYGVQD (reference sequence). Losses at the gene ends were 6 bases for V and 1 base for J; bases not matched to a gene: 5.

The rearrangement uses TRBV28 and TRBJ2-5; D unclear. CDR3 length: 14 residues. Germline V CDR1 and CDR2: MDHEN, SYDVKM. V lost 3 bases to trimming and J lost 4 bases, with 12 bases between them. The CDR3 region has the DNA TGTGCCAGCAGTTTCGGGCAGTATAGAGAGACCCAGTACTTC. Its protein product is CASSFGQYRETQYF. The full variable domain, rest sourced from reference TRBV28 and TRBJ2-5, is DVKVTQSSRYLVKRTGEKVFLECVQDMDHENMFWYRQDPGLGLRLIYFSYDVKMKEKGDIPEGYSVSREKKERFSLILESASTNQTSMYLCASSFGQYRETQYFGPGTRLLVL.

This clone is a singleton in its sample. The V gene is TRBV19, the J gene TRBJ1-1, with a possible D match to TRBD1 (6 bases). The V and J ends lost 3 bases and 5 bases respectively, with 13 bases between them. The CDR3 spans 14 residues. Germline V gene lookup returns CDR1 LNHDA and CDR2 SQIVND (reference sequence). CDR3 coding DNA: TGTGCCAGTAGTATCATGGGGGGCGAGACTGAAGCTTTCTTT. Encoded protein: CASSIMGGETEAFF.

With respect to this clone: A read error may produce the germline difference seen at one junction end. The gene calls are TRBV7-7 and TRBJ2-7; the D call may be TRBD1 or TRBD2 (7 bases each). Germline CDR1 and CDR2: SSHAT and FNYEAQ (reference sequence). The CDR3 spans 14 residues. This chain's CDR3 is CASSQGLGGGEQYF. The CDR3 region has the DNA TGTGCTAGCAGTCAAGGACTAGGGGGCGGCGAGCAGTACTTC.

J is TRBJ1-1 and V is TRBV5-6; 7 nucleotides match TRBD1. Germline V gene sequence: CDR1 SGHDT, CDR2 YYEEEE. The ends lost 5 bases at V and 3 bases at J; junction bases unmatched: 4. The CDR3 contains 13 residues. In DNA, the CDR3 is TGTGCCAGCAGGAGGCAGGGGGACACTGAAGCTTTCTTT. Residues: CASRRQGDTEAFF.